The 30 T cell receptor beta chains in this list originate from one sample, sequenced in a study of cytomegalovirus exposure and HLA in healthy donors. PCR amplification relied on 60 Vbeta primers (plus 13 Jbeta primers). Sequenced by immunoSEQ multiplex PCR; TCRdb stores in-frame clones only, minus some. Found here are about 130,000 clones, 75% to 90% of them singletons; the top ten hold 1.5%. The sample taken for sequencing was PBMCs. The receptors shown here come from a man aged 40-50 years in good health and CMV-seronegative.

This rearrangement joins TRBV11-1 to TRBJ2-2, with D possibly matching TRBD1 (5 bases). Per germline, CDR1 SGHAT and CDR2 FQDESV (reference sequence). Between the trimmed V and J ends, which lost 1 base and 6 bases, there was a span of 12 bases. The CDR3 is 15 amino acids. The CDR3 region is CASSLGVRAAGELFF. The CDR3, as DNA: TGTGCCAGCAGCTTAGGGGTCAGGGCGGCCGGGGAGCTGTTTTTT.

The chain uses TRBV5-5 and TRBJ1-2, with 8 bases fitting TRBD1. V was clipped by 3 bases and J by 0 bases; unmatched bases: 4. Per germline, CDR1 SGHKS and CDR2 YYEKEE (reference sequence). This CDR3 comprises 15 residues. The CDR3 region has the DNA TGTGCCAGCAGCTCAGGACAGGGAACTAACTATGGCTACACCTTC. Its translation is CASSSGQGTNYGYTF.

Note on this clone: The sample has other DNA sequences that encode this CDR3 too. V gene TRBV19 combines with J gene TRBJ1-1; no reliable D call. The CDR3 runs to 13 residues. Germline V lookup: CDR1 LNHDA, CDR2 SQIVND (reference sequence). Trimming took 3 bases from V and 0 from J, leaving 5 bases between them. CDR3 in DNA: TGTGCCAGTAGTATTACGGTGAACACTGAAGCTTTCTTT. Residues: CASSITVNTEAFF.

This sequence joins TRBV15 and TRBJ1-5, with 7 nucleotides matching TRBD1. Germline V lookup: CDR1 LNHNV, CDR2 YYDKDF (reference sequence). Trimming took 6 bases from V and 2 from J; bases not matched to a gene: 10. The CDR3 extends over 16 amino acids. The CDR3 DNA sequence: TGTGCCACCAGGCCAGGGGGGAATAGGGGCAATCAGCCCCAGCATTTT. This encodes CATRPGGNRGNQPQHF.

The chain is built from TRBV7-9 and TRBJ2-7; D ambiguous. Trimming left V 5 bases short and J 4 bases short, with 12 bases between. This CDR3 comprises 13 residues. Germline values: CDR1 SEHNR, CDR2 FQNEAQ (reference sequence). The CDR3 DNA follows: TGTGCCAGCAGCCCCCCCCACGGTTACGAGCAGTACTTC. Translated: CASSPPHGYEQYF.

The chain is built from TRBV7-8 and TRBJ2-1, with unresolved D. The CDR3 length is 13 residues. CDR1 SGHVS and CDR2 FQNEAQ come from the germline V gene. V dropped 1 base and J dropped 4 bases, with 5 bases sitting between them. CDR3 protein: CASSLDRYNEQFF. As DNA, the CDR3 is TGTGCCAGCAGCTTAGACAGATACAATGAGCAGTTCTTC.

J is TRBJ2-3 and V is TRBV29-1, with 12 bases lining up with TRBD2. After removal of 3 bases from V and 0 bases from J, the junction contained 7 bases not matched to a gene. Germline V CDR1 and CDR2: SQVTM, ANQGSEA. There are 17 residues in the CDR3. The chain's CDR3 is CSVDRTSGIVSTDTQYF. The CDR3 region has the DNA TGCAGCGTTGATAGGACTAGCGGGATTGTTAGCACAGATACGCAGTATTTT.

This clone was counted a few times. V usage is TRBV4-3 and J usage is TRBJ1-2; D is unclear. CDR1 and CDR2 from the germline V gene are LGHNA and YSLEER. Trimming cost V 4 bases and J 7 bases, with 19 bases left between them. This CDR3 is built from 15 residues. The CDR3, as DNA: TGCGCCAGCAGCCCCCTTCGGGATCCGGTAGTTGGCTACACCTTC. It encodes CASSPLRDPVVGYTF.

The chain uses TRBV7-9 and TRBJ2-1; D might be TRBD1 (6 bases). The CDR3 is 14 residues long. Trimming removed 5 bases from V and 6 bases from J, with 14 bases in between. Germline V gene data show CDR1 as SEHNR and CDR2 as FQNEAQ (reference sequence). The CDR3 DNA reads as TGTGCCAGCAGCCTCGTACAGGGTCCCAATGAGCAGTTCTTC. Translated: CASSLVQGPNEQFF.

CDR3 region: CASSLDSADTQYF. CDR3 sequence (DNA): TGTGCCAGCAGCTTAGATAGTGCAGATACGCAGTATTTT. The chain carries TRBV11-3 and TRBJ2-3; no clear D. In germline, CDR1 is SGHNT, CDR2 YENEEA. Trimming took 0 bases from V and 4 from J, leaving 5 bases between them. The CDR3 covers 13 residues.

This clone appeared once. This chain uses TRBV27 with TRBJ2-3, with TRBD1 matching over 7 bases. This CDR3 is built from 15 residues. The germline gives CDR1 MNHEY, CDR2 SMNVEV (reference sequence). V dropped 5 bases and J dropped 2; count of bases not matched to a gene: 7. CDR3: CASSPLTGLTDTQYF. In DNA form, the CDR3 reads TGTGCCAGCAGTCCACTGACAGGGCTCACAGATACGCAGTATTTT.

This clone occurred once. As the CDR3 is not closed by the conserved phenylalanine or tryptophan, this likely results from a read error. J is TRBJ1-5 and V is TRBV5-5; D is perhaps TRBD1 (6 bases). The V end was cut by 3 bases, the J end by 2 bases, with 15 bases between. The CDR3 covers 16 residues. CDR1 and CDR2 from the germline V gene are SGHKS and YYEKEE (reference sequence). The CDR3 bases are TGTGCCAGCAGCTCTCAGGGGTCGTGGGGCAATCAGCCCCAGCATCTT. It specifies CASSSQGSWGNQPQHL.

This chain connects TRBV5-1 to TRBJ2-7; D is possibly TRBD1 (5 bases). Trimming took off 0 bases at V and 5 bases at J, with 12 bases between the two ends. The CDR3 length is 14 residues. Germline V gene lookup returns CDR1 SGHRS and CDR2 YFSETQ. The CDR3 protein is CASSLVVGRDEQYF. The CDR3 bases are TGCGCCAGCAGCTTGGTAGTGGGGCGAGACGAGCAGTACTTC.

This clone has just a few counts. The identical CDR3 is also encoded by other nucleotide sequences in the sample. The chain combines TRBV9 with TRBJ2-3, with a weak D call TRBD2 (5 bases). Germline CDR1 is SGDLS and CDR2 is YYNGEE. V dropped 1 base and J dropped 3 bases, with 9 bases sitting between them. This CDR3 comprises 14 residues. The chain's CDR3 is CASSVSGSTDTQYF. The DNA of the CDR3 is TGTGCCAGCAGCGTATCGGGGAGTACAGATACGCAGTATTTT.

The chain combines TRBV27 with TRBJ2-1; 9 bases are a match to TRBD1. Trimming removed 9 bases from V and 8 bases from J; junction bases left unmatched: 8. Germline CDR1 is MNHEY and CDR2 is SMNVEV (reference sequence). The CDR3 runs 13 residues. This CDR3 reads CASGRDRVDEQFF. The CDR3 bases are TGTGCCAGTGGCCGGGACAGGGTCGATGAGCAGTTCTTC.

The chain couples TRBV6-5 to TRBJ2-1, with 11 bases matching TRBD2. Per the germline V gene, CDR1 is MNHEY and CDR2 is SVGAGI. This CDR3 contains 15 residues. Trimming cost V 6 bases and J 4 bases; bases outside gene matches: 5. The CDR3 DNA reads TGTGCCAGCAGGGCCGGGACTAGCGGATACAATGAGCAGTTCTTC. Translation gives CASRAGTSGYNEQFF.

This chain links TRBV6-1 with TRBJ2-6; D gene uncertain. V lost 8 bases and J lost 0, with 8 bases in between. Germline CDR1 reads MNHNS; CDR2 reads SASEGT. This CDR3 region has 14 residues. The CDR3 is CASGLNSGANVLTF. CDR3 sequence (DNA): TGTGCCAGCGGCTTAAACTCTGGGGCCAACGTCCTGACTTTC.

This chain links TRBV27 with TRBJ2-3; no reliable D call. This CDR3 is built from 12 residues. CDR1 MNHEY and CDR2 SMNVEV come from the germline V gene (reference sequence). V dropped 8 bases and J dropped 1 base, with 7 bases sitting between them. CDR3 nucleotides: TGTGCCAGCGGTACACGCACAGATACGCAGTATTTT. Translated: CASGTRTDTQYF.

This chain uses TRBV10-3 with TRBJ2-3; 8 bases agree with TRBD2. CDR1 and CDR2 (germline): ENHRY, SYGVKD. The CDR3 loop spans 14 amino acids. V lost 8 bases and J lost 3; bases outside the gene matches: 7. CDR3 coding DNA: TGTGCCATCGGGGCGGGGGGCGTGACAGATACGCAGTATTTT. Translated: CAIGAGGVTDTQYF.

The J gene is TRBJ2-3, the V gene TRBV4-3; a weak D match, TRBD2 (7 bases). Trimming took 0 bases from V and 2 from J, leaving 18 bases between them. Germline V gives CDR1 LGHNA, CDR2 YSLEER. The CDR3 totals 18 residues. The CDR3 is CASSQDGGAGASTDTQYF. The DNA of the CDR3 is TGCGCCAGCAGCCAAGATGGGGGGGCGGGAGCCTCCACAGATACGCAGTATTTT.

The V and J genes are TRBV27 and TRBJ1-1; 8 bases map to TRBD1. The V gene end was trimmed by 4 bases and the J gene end by 11 bases; junction bases not matched to a gene: 9. The germline V gene has CDR1 MNHEY and CDR2 SMNVEV (reference sequence). CDR3 length: 13 residues. In DNA, the CDR3 is TGTGCCAGCAGTTCGACGCAGGGGGCCGGGGCTTTCTTT. Its translation is CASSSTQGAGAFF.

This chain links TRBV10-2 with TRBJ1-3; TRBD1 matches at 7 bases. Germline lookup yields CDR1 WSHSY and CDR2 SAAADI. CDR3 length: 16 amino acids. The V gene end was trimmed by 3 bases and the J gene end by 0 bases; junction bases not matched to a gene: 5. Written as DNA, the CDR3 is TGCGCCAGCAGTGACGGGACAGTCCTCTCTGGAAACACCATATATTTT. It translates to CASSDGTVLSGNTIYF.

This sequence joins TRBV6-5 and TRBJ1-4, with a tentative D call TRBD1 (6 bases). The V and J ends lost 8 bases and 4 bases respectively, with 11 bases between them. The CDR3 totals 13 residues. Looked up from germline, CDR1 is MNHEY and CDR2 is SVGAGI. CDR3 sequence (DNA): TGTGCCAGCGGAGGACAGCTTAATGAAAAACTGTTTTTT. Translating it yields CASGGQLNEKLFF.

The chain links TRBV11-2 to TRBJ1-2; the D gene is possibly TRBD1 (5 bases). The CDR3 has 12 residues. Trimming stripped 4 bases from V and 5 bases from J, with 8 bases between. From germline, CDR1 is SGHAT and CDR2 FQNNGV. CDR3 sequence: CASSSTAYGYTF. Written as DNA, the CDR3 is TGTGCCAGCAGCTCGACAGCGTATGGCTACACCTTC.

The chain employs TRBV19 and TRBJ2-5; 8 positions agree with TRBD2. V lost 3 bases and J lost 3; bases outside the gene matches: 6. Germline loops: CDR1 LNHDA, CDR2 SQIVND (reference sequence). This CDR3 has 15 amino acids. CDR3 DNA: TGTGCCAGTAGTATCCCCGGGGGGGCCGAAGAGACCCAGTACTTC. Protein: CASSIPGGAEETQYF. The full variable domain, rest sourced from reference TRBV19 and TRBJ2-5, is DGGITQSPKYLFRKEGQNVTLSCEQNLNHDAMYWYRQDPGQGLRLIYYSQIVNDFQKGDIAEGYSVSREKKESFPLTVTSAQKNPTAFYLCASSIPGGAEETQYFGPGTRLLVL.

The rearrangement uses TRBV7-8 and TRBJ2-7; maybe TRBD1 (6 bases). V gave up 2 bases and J gave up 1 base, with 9 bases separating them. CDR1 SGHVS and CDR2 FQNEAQ come from the germline V gene. This CDR3 contains 14 residues. CDR3 DNA: TGTGCCAGCAGCTTACGGACAGCTTCCTACGAGCAGTACTTC. It encodes CASSLRTASYEQYF.

As DNA, the CDR3 is TGTGCCAGCAGCAAATGGACAGTTAACACTGAAGCTTTCTTT. Translated, it gives CASSKWTVNTEAFF. The rearrangement joins TRBV5-8 to TRBJ1-1; possibly TRBD1 for D (6 bases). Germline V gene data show CDR1 as SGHTS and CDR2 as YDEGEE. The CDR3 is 14 residues long. With 4 bases removed from V and 2 bases from J, the gap between germline ends came to 12 bases. Drawing the rest from reference TRBV5-8 and TRBJ1-1, the complete variable domain is EAGVTQSPTHLIKTRGQQATLRCSPISGHTSVYWYQQALGLGLQFLLWYDEGEERNRGNFPPRFSGRQFPNYSSELNVNALELEDSALYLCASSKWTVNTEAFFGQGTRLTVV.

The chain joins TRBV27 to TRBJ2-5; 7 bases line up with TRBD1. Near its end, the DNA agrees better with TRBJ2-7, so the J call may be wrong. CDR3 length equals 14 residues. Germline values: CDR1 MNHEY, CDR2 SMNVEV (reference sequence). This CDR3 is CASSFTGATYEQYF. As DNA, the CDR3 is TGTGCCAGCAGTTTCACAGGGGCAACCTACGAGCAGTACTTC.

J is TRBJ1-2 and V is TRBV25-1, with D possibly matching TRBD1 (5 bases). The V and J ends lost 1 base and 4 bases respectively, with 10 bases between them. Germline CDR1 and CDR2: MGHDK and SYGVNS. CDR3 length: 14 residues. This chain's CDR3 is CASSESPGSYGYTF. CDR3 in DNA: TGTGCCAGCAGTGAATCTCCAGGGTCCTATGGCTACACCTTC.

This rearrangement joins TRBV4-2 to TRBJ2-7; the D gene is possibly TRBD1 (5 bases). Trimming took off 4 bases at V and 6 bases at J, with 16 bases between the two ends. The germline V gene encodes CDR1 LGHNA and CDR2 YNFKEQ. CDR3 length: 14 residues. The CDR3 bases are TGTGCCAGCAGCCGAGAGATGACAGTCGGCGAGCAGTACTTC. It encodes CASSREMTVGEQYF.